The next 16 T cell receptor beta chains were all read from a single sample in a study of monozygotic twins with inflammatory bowel disease. TCRdb reprocessed the 5' RACE reads, with one entry per CDR3 protein and no DNA. Recorded for this sample: approximately 420,000 distinct CDR3 sequences. The sequencing sample was made of blood. These receptors were taken from a human donor with ulcerative colitis or Crohn's disease, or a healthy co-twin of an affected twin (not recorded which).

The CDR3 loop is CASSPTGSNQPQHF. The gene calls are TRBV7-2 and TRBJ1-5; there is no DNA to check the TCRdb D call of TRBD1. The CDR3 consists of 14 residues. The V gene's germline CDR1 is SGHTA and CDR2 FQGNSA.

The chain is built from TRBV29-1 and TRBJ2-1. Per germline, CDR1 SQVTM and CDR2 ANQGSEA. The CDR3 totals 15 residues. The CDR3 spells CSVPNAGSSYNEQFF.

This chain connects TRBV15 to TRBJ1-4. This CDR3 has 13 residues. Germline lookup yields CDR1 LNHNV and CDR2 YYDKDF (reference sequence). The CDR3 spells CATTIATNEKLFF. Combining the CDR3 with reference TRBV15 and TRBJ1-4 gives the whole variable domain DAMVIQNPRYQVTQFGKPVTLSCSQTLNHNVMYWYQQKSSQAPKLLFHYYDKDFNNEADTPDNFQSRRPNTSFCFLDIRSPGLGDTAMYLCATTIATNEKLFFGSGTQLSVL.

This rearrangement joins TRBV20-1 to TRBJ1-1. Germline CDR1 DFQATT, CDR2 SNEGSKA (reference sequence). The CDR3 length is 13 residues. The CDR3 sequence is CSAMVALNTEAFF.

The rearrangement joins TRBV7-9 to TRBJ2-1; the TCRdb call, TRBD2, lacks DNA for checking. CDR3 size: 20 residues. The germline CDR1 and CDR2 sequences are SEHNR and FQNEAQ (reference sequence). Here the CDR3 reads CASSPTAPGLAGGMIHEQFF.

The V call is TRBV6-5, the J call TRBJ2-1; as DNA is missing, the TRBD1 call by TCRdb cannot be tested. CDR1 is MNHEY, CDR2 SVGAGI, per germline. The CDR3 is 13 amino acids. The CDR3 loop reads CASWTGDYNEQFF.

The chain joins TRBV5-1 to TRBJ2-1; TCRdb proposes TRBD2, but this gene call is untestable without DNA. The length of the CDR3 is 15 residues. Germline assignment: CDR1 SGHRS and CDR2 YFSETQ. This CDR3 reads CASSLDGAGGNEQFF. Looking up the rest from reference TRBV5-1 and TRBJ2-1 gives the full variable domain: KAGVTQTPRYLIKTRGQQVTLSCSPISGHRSVSWYQQTPGQGLQFLFEYFSETQRNKGNFPGRFSGRQFSNSRSEMNVSTLELGDSALYLCASSLDGAGGNEQFFGPGTRLTVL.

V gene TRBV18 combines with J gene TRBJ2-7; TCRdb lists TRBD1, though no DNA is available to test this call. Germline V gene lookup returns CDR1 KGHSH and CDR2 LQKENI. The CDR3 runs to 14 residues. The chain's CDR3 is CASSPKGQGAEQYF.

The CDR3 loop is CASSHDQRAKNIQYF. V is TRBV28 and J is TRBJ2-4. Germline CDR1 is MDHEN and CDR2 is SYDVKM. The CDR3 is 15 amino acids.

CDR3 residues: CASSQDASLVYGYTF. The rearrangement links TRBV4-2 to TRBJ1-2. This CDR3 spans 15 amino acids. CDR1 is LGHNA, CDR2 YNFKEQ, per germline.

This sequence joins TRBV7-2 and TRBJ2-1; TCRdb reports TRBD2, a call that lacks DNA to check it against. CDR1 is SGHTA and CDR2 is FQGNSA in the germline V gene. This CDR3 has 14 residues. The CDR3 sequence is CASSDLGGRNEQFF.

The rearrangement joins TRBV5-1 to TRBJ2-1. The CDR3 runs 16 residues. CDR1 and CDR2 from the germline V gene are SGHRS and YFSETQ. CDR3: CASSLHATGSYNEQFF.

The rearrangement links TRBV2 to TRBJ2-1; TCRdb reports TRBD2, a call that lacks DNA to check it against. The CDR3 consists of 14 residues. Germline-derived CDR1 and CDR2 are SNHLY and FYNNEI. This CDR3 is CASRAGGLYNEQFF.

The V call is TRBV6-1, the J call TRBJ2-7; the TRBD2 assignment by TCRdb is unverifiable without DNA. The CDR3 is made up of 16 amino acids. The germline V gene encodes CDR1 MNHNS and CDR2 SASEGT. The chain's CDR3 is CASSLILAGEHHEQYF.

The rearrangement uses TRBV5-4 and TRBJ2-7. The CDR3 totals 13 residues. Germline V gene data show CDR1 as SGHNT and CDR2 as YYREEE (reference sequence). CDR3 region: CASSLVDGYEQYF.

J is TRBJ2-7 and V is TRBV7-2; there is no DNA to check the TCRdb D call of TRBD2. The CDR3 runs to 15 residues. Germline V CDR1 and CDR2: SGHTA, FQGNSA. CDR3 region: CASSTSGLAIYEQYF.